This is a list of T cell receptor beta chains from one sample in a study of blood T cell repertoires in COVID-19. The assay was immunoSEQ multiplex PCR, and TCRdb's table has in-frame clones only and misses some. The sample carries around 62,000 clones, approximately 95% recorded once. The sample comprised peripheral blood. The receptors were gathered from a man aged 70 or older with active COVID-19. Each CDR3 is given with its conserved first and last residue.

TRBV15	TRBJ2-3	CATSRDLLNTDTQYF
TRBV19	TRBJ1-5	CASSTPGQGTQPQHF
TRBV6-5	TRBJ1-3	CASSPGQGARNTIYF
TRBV11-3	TRBJ2-3	CASSLGTSGTDTQYF
TRBV5-6	TRBJ2-3	CASSLSGQAKSSTDTQYF
TRBV11-2	TRBJ2-5	CASSKTGAASGGPQETQYF
TRBV2	TRBJ1-2	CASSASGQLNYGYTF
TRBV27	TRBJ1-4	CASSQGTGGAGSEKLFF
TRBV12-3/TRBV12-4	TRBJ2-2	CASSPRNTGELFF
TRBV4-3	TRBJ2-1	CASSQGQGAYNEQFF
TRBV18	TRBJ2-2	CASSPQGDGELFF
TRBV7-2	TRBJ1-6	CASSLETGGWSPLHF
TRBV11-3	TRBJ1-6	CASNPGTGDSPLHF
TRBV5-1	TRBJ2-3	CASSPGTSGGASTQYF
TRBV3-1/TRBV3-2	TRBJ1-1	CASSQGPLEGQGPEAFF
TRBV19	TRBJ1-5	CASSIVTGINQPQHF
TRBV7-9	TRBJ2-1	CASSLPGRENEQFF
TRBV5-1	TRBJ1-4	CASRPAGSGGEKLFF
TRBV6-2/TRBV6-3	TRBJ2-1	CASSRPGQGAYEQFF
TRBV5-4	TRBJ1-2	CASSSSGGVLYGYTF
TRBV27	TRBJ1-5	CASSYGSGGNQPQHF
TRBV2	TRBJ1-2	CASNEAGGTNYGYTF
TRBV5-1	TRBJ2-2	CASSRGTELNTGELFF
TRBV9	TRBJ1-2	CASSESQGARNGYTF
TRBV14	TRBJ2-1	CASSHMTGATYNEQFF
TRBV3-1/TRBV3-2	TRBJ2-2	CASSPRQTTGELFF
TRBV11-2	TRBJ1-5	CASSRDRGNQPQHF
TRBV4-1	TRBJ2-2	CASSPGLAGATGTGELFF
TRBV6-5	TRBJ1-5	CASGGRDQPQHF
TRBV18	TRBJ2-1	CASSSGTGIIYEQFF
TRBV27	TRBJ2-1	CASSNGLAGGNYNEQFF
TRBV19	TRBJ1-1	CASSRTGTENTEAFF
TRBV29-1	TRBJ2-3	CSPQSGDTQYF
TRBV27	TRBJ2-3	CASSARTTQDTQYF
TRBV11-2	TRBJ1-4	CASSLSLHNEKLFF
TRBV3-1/TRBV3-2	TRBJ1-5	CASSQTGTGINQPQHF
TRBV6-6	TRBJ1-2	CASSYSGDGYTF
TRBV28	TRBJ1-4	CASSSPTTTGTANEKLFF
TRBV7-9	TRBJ1-2	CASSSTDRGSGGDGYTF
TRBV7-2	TRBJ2-3	CASSPIQGITDTQYF
TRBV28	TRBJ2-5	CASRASGGKETQYF
TRBV9	TRBJ2-3	CASSVELAGPPGDTQYF
TRBV18	TRBJ2-7	CASSPGLGAGEQYF
TRBV14	TRBJ2-7	CASSQGRTNYEQYF
TRBV10-2	TRBJ1-1	CASSETSRGRTEAFF
TRBV12-5	TRBJ2-2	CASGLQGATGELFF
TRBV21-1	TRBJ2-3	CASSIPREGGEPTDTQYF
TRBV9	TRBJ1-1	CASSVAAKPNTEAFF
TRBV3-1/TRBV3-2	TRBJ2-5	CASSLRGTHQQETQYF
TRBV13	TRBJ1-1	CASSIGGLNTEAFF
TRBV6-5	TRBJ1-1	CASRLGLFTEAFF
TRBV11-2	TRBJ1-1	CASSLGGYWEWAFF